This T cell receptor (beta chain) stems from a study of response to subunit inactivated influenza vaccine. Whole-study findings and limits: The study's authors posited that every seasonal influenza vaccination enlists few new T cells.

This clonotype has at least ten counts. The antigen remains undetermined. The ends lost 6 bases at V and 6 bases at J; junction bases unmatched: 5. The CDR3 length is 13 residues. CDR1 is MNHNY and CDR2 is SVGAGI in the germline V gene (reference sequence). TCRdb reprocessed the RT-PCR reads via MiXCR and lists one record per CDR3 protein. The sample lists approximately 570,000 distinct CDR3 sequences, around 8% occurring once. The chain carries TRBV6-6 and TRBJ2-1; 7 bases match TRBD2. This receptor was taken from a man in his fifties or sixties who received an inactivated influenza vaccine. The material was PBMCs from blood, obtained less than 30 months after vaccination. This CDR3 reads CASSSPGGNEQFF. The CDR3 nucleotides are TGTGCCAGCAGCTCCCCGGGGGGCAATGAGCAGTTCTTC.